These 12 T cell receptor beta chains were sequenced from one sample in a study of blood T cell repertoires in COVID-19. TCRdb keeps only in-frame clones here, not all; method: immunoSEQ multiplex PCR. This table holds around 270,000 clones, around 88% found once. Sequencing input: peripheral blood. The source is a man aged 25 to 40 with acute or convalescent COVID-19.

CDR3 DNA: TGTGCCAGCAGCTTCGGACTAGTAGAGTCAGAGACCCAGTACTTC. Translating it yields CASSFGLVESETQYF. The chain joins TRBV13 to TRBJ2-5, with 7 bases that match TRBD2. This CDR3 region has 15 residues. V dropped 3 bases and J dropped 4; count of bases not matched to a gene: 8. CDR1 is PRHDT, CDR2 FYEKMQ, per germline (reference sequence).

The chain couples TRBV28 to TRBJ2-1, with unresolved D. V lost 2 bases and J lost 2, with 22 bases in between. The CDR3 consists of 19 residues. Germline loops: CDR1 MDHEN, CDR2 SYDVKM. CDR3 nucleotide sequence: TGTGCCAGCAGTTTACCGTTCTCCCTGGAGCGTTCGACCTACAATGAGCAGTTCTTC. The encoded protein is CASSLPFSLERSTYNEQFF.

The rearrangement joins TRBV5-4 to TRBJ1-2, with D perhaps TRBD1 (6 bases). Trimming took 2 bases from V and 6 from J, leaving 11 bases between them. From germline, CDR1 is SGHNT and CDR2 YYREEE (reference sequence). The CDR3 covers 13 residues. Written as DNA, the CDR3 is TGTGCCAGCAGCTTAACAGGGTTTAATGGCTACACCTTC. It translates to CASSLTGFNGYTF.

This chain joins TRBV30 and TRBJ2-1; a possible D gene is TRBD2 (5 bases). Trimming left V 2 bases short and J 0 bases short, with 17 bases between. The CDR3 is 17 amino acids. Looked up from germline, CDR1 is GTSNPN and CDR2 is SVGIG (reference sequence). DNA of the CDR3: TGTGCCTGGAGTTTCAGCGGAACCGTAAGCTCCTACAATGAGCAGTTCTTC. Translating gives CAWSFSGTVSSYNEQFF.

The chain employs TRBV3-1 (or the pseudogene TRBV3-2) and TRBJ2-2; D perhaps matches TRBD2 (5 bases). V lost 1 base, J lost 7 bases, and 16 bases lay in between. The CDR3 runs 16 residues. Germline CDR1 and CDR2: LGHDT and YNNKEL (reference sequence). The CDR3 DNA reads as TGTGCCAGCAGCCAAGTCCTACGGGGTTCCGGCGGGGAGCTGTTTTTT. It is translated as CASSQVLRGSGGELFF.

This clone has just one count. The rearrangement links TRBV5-4 to TRBJ1-2; D is possibly TRBD1 (5 bases). The length of the CDR3 is 15 residues. The germline V gene has CDR1 SGHNT and CDR2 YYREEE (reference sequence). V was shortened by 3 bases and J by 1 base, with 13 bases between the two germline ends. CDR3 coding DNA: TGTGCCAGCAGCTCGGGACTTTTGGGTAACTATGGCTACACCTTC. Protein product: CASSSGLLGNYGYTF.

The chain recombines TRBV28 with TRBJ2-3; possibly TRBD2 for D (5 bases). The CDR3 contains 15 residues. Trimming cost V 5 bases and J 3 bases, with 15 bases left between them. Looked up from germline, CDR1 is MDHEN and CDR2 is SYDVKM. CDR3 residues: CASSSPGSGTDTQYF. CDR3 nucleotides: TGTGCCAGCAGTAGCCCGGGGAGCGGAACAGATACGCAGTATTTT.

The CDR3: CASSQESAGGSEQFF. The CDR3 DNA sequence: TGTGCCAGCAGCCAAGAATCAGCGGGGGGGTCTGAGCAGTTCTTC. The chain carries TRBV4-2 and TRBJ2-1, with 10 bases aligning to TRBD2. This CDR3 spans 15 amino acids. From germline, CDR1 is LGHNA and CDR2 YNFKEQ. The trim removed 0 bases at V and 9 bases at J, leaving 5 bases unmatched.

The rearrangement joins TRBV2 to TRBJ2-2; 13 bases agree with TRBD2. The CDR3 totals 19 residues. The V gene's germline CDR1 is SNHLY and CDR2 FYNNEI. The trim removed 0 bases at V and 6 bases at J, leaving 10 bases unmatched. CDR3 sequence reads: CASSEAMTRLAGGSGELFF. The CDR3 nucleotides read TGTGCCAGCAGTGAAGCCATGACTCGACTAGCGGGGGGATCCGGGGAGCTGTTTTTT.

The V gene is TRBV15, the J gene TRBJ1-1, with 7 bases that match TRBD1. Germline assignment: CDR1 LNHNV and CDR2 YYDKDF (reference sequence). The V and J ends lost 4 bases and 4 bases, in that order; junction bases with no gene match: 3. CDR3 length equals 13 residues. The CDR3: CATSKQGTTEAFF. CDR3 nucleotide sequence: TGTGCCACCAGCAAACAGGGGACCACTGAAGCTTTCTTT.

This chain connects TRBV7-9 to TRBJ1-5; 10 positions match TRBD1. This CDR3 has 16 amino acids. Germline loops: CDR1 SEHNR, CDR2 FQNEAQ (reference sequence). The V gene end was trimmed by 6 bases and the J gene end by 3 bases; junction bases not matched to a gene: 8. CDR3 in DNA: TGTGCCAGCAGTCTAGGGGGACAGGGGAACAATCAGCCCCAGCATTTT. Protein product: CASSLGGQGNNQPQHF.

The rearrangement links TRBV29-1 to TRBJ1-2; 9 nucleotides agree with TRBD1. The ends lost 4 bases at V and 8 bases at J; junction bases unmatched: 8. The germline CDR1 and CDR2 sequences are SQVTM and ANQGSEA. CDR3 length equals 13 residues. The CDR3 bases are TGCAGCGTTGTAATAGGGACAGGGCGCGGCTACACCTTC. This encodes CSVVIGTGRGYTF.